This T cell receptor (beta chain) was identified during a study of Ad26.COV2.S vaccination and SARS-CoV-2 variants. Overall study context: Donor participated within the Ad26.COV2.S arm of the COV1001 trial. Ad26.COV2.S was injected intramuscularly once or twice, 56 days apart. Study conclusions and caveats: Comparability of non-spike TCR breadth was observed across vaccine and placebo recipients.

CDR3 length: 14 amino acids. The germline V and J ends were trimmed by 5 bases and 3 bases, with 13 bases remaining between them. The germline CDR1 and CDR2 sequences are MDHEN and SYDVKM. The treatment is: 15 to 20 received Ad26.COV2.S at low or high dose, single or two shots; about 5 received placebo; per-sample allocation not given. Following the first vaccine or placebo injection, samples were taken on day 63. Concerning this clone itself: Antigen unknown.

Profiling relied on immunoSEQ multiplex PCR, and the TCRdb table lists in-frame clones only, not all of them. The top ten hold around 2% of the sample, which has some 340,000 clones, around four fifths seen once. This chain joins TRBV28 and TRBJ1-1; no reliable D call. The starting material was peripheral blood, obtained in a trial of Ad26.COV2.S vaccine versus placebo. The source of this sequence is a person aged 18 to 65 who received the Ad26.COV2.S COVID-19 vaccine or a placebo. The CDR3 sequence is CASSPGGRYTEAFF. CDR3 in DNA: TGTGCCAGCAGTCCCGGTGGCAGATACACTGAAGCTTTCTTT.